The 31 T cell receptor beta chains given below trace back to one sample, sequenced in a study of T cell responses to AZD1222 COVID-19 vaccine. Data came from immunoSEQ multiplex PCR; TCRdb stores just in-frame clones and leaves some out. The data hold about 69,000 clones, with around four fifths observed a single time. The source material was peripheral blood, sampled 28 days after the second AZD1222 dose. The source of these receptors is an adult who received the AZD1222 COVID-19 vaccine.

The rearrangement uses TRBV2 and TRBJ2-5; unclear D gene. The CDR3 length is 12 residues. Per germline, CDR1 SNHLY and CDR2 FYNNEI. V was cut by 8 bases and J by 5 bases, with 12 bases left in between. This CDR3 reads CASGSGYETQYF. DNA for the CDR3: TGTGCCAGCGGGTCCGGGTATGAGACCCAGTACTTC.

CDR3 DNA sequence: TGTGCCATAGGGGGACAGGTTACAGATACGCAGTATTTT. Translated: CAIGGQVTDTQYF. The chain is built from TRBV6-6 and TRBJ2-3; TRBD1 agrees at 8 bases. CDR1 and CDR2 from the germline V gene are MNHNY and SVGAGI (reference sequence). This CDR3 region has 13 residues. The junction had 6 bases not matched to a gene; V was cut back by 10 bases and J by 3 bases.

V gene TRBV30 combines with J gene TRBJ1-6, with TRBD1 identical over 8 bases. Germline trimming cut 1 base from V and 9 bases from J; bases unmatched to any gene: 8. Germline CDR1 and CDR2: GTSNPN and SVGIG (reference sequence). The CDR3 contains 15 residues. The CDR3 loop reads CAWSAPDREGSPLHF. The DNA of the CDR3 is TGTGCCTGGAGTGCCCCGGACAGGGAGGGTTCACCCCTCCACTTT.

This rearrangement joins TRBV27 to TRBJ2-5; TRBD1 agrees at 10 bases. The CDR3 spans 18 residues. Per the germline V gene, CDR1 is MNHEY and CDR2 is SMNVEV (reference sequence). The trim removed 6 bases at V and 2 bases at J, leaving 15 bases unmatched. CDR3 loop: CASSWRTRGQGGQETQYF. The CDR3 DNA is TGTGCCAGCAGCTGGCGAACCCGTGGACAGGGGGGTCAAGAGACCCAGTACTTC.

J is TRBJ2-3 and V is TRBV10-3, with a possible D match to TRBD2 (6 bases). The length of the CDR3 is 14 residues. Germline CDR1 ENHRY, CDR2 SYGVKD. Trimming took off 0 bases at V and 6 bases at J, with 10 bases between the two ends. The CDR3 here is CAISESTSSDTQYF. As DNA, the CDR3 is TGTGCCATCAGTGAGTCCACTAGCAGCGATACGCAGTATTTT.

This rearrangement joins TRBV11-3 to TRBJ2-5; 10 bases map to TRBD1. Germline lookup yields CDR1 SGHNT and CDR2 YENEEA. The CDR3 is made up of 16 amino acids. The V gene end was trimmed by 4 bases and the J gene end by 2 bases; junction bases not matched to a gene: 7. CDR3 loop: CASSYDGTGAQETQYF. CDR3 sequence (DNA): TGTGCCAGCAGCTACGACGGGACAGGGGCTCAAGAGACCCAGTACTTC.

The chain couples TRBV6-5 to TRBJ1-4, with D tentatively TRBD1 (5 bases). The CDR3 length is 13 residues. From germline, CDR1 is MNHEY and CDR2 SVGAGI. V was trimmed by 5 bases and J by 8 bases, leaving 12 bases between them. In DNA form, the CDR3 reads TGTGCCAGCAGTCGGGACCGCGGGGAAAAACTGTTTTTT. Translating it yields CASSRDRGEKLFF.

This clone was picked up a small number of times. This chain links TRBV6-2 or TRBV6-3 with TRBJ2-5; 8 bases agree with TRBD2. V lost 2 bases to trimming and J lost 4 bases; unmatched junction nucleotides: 12. The CDR3 covers 17 residues. Looked up from germline, CDR1 is MNHEY and CDR2 is SVGEGT. The CDR3 DNA reads as TGTGCCAGCAGTTACCAACTAGCGGAGTGGCCGGGAGAGACCCAGTACTTC. Translating it yields CASSYQLAEWPGETQYF.

The chain's CDR3 is CASSPRDREGYTF. CDR3 sequence (DNA): TGTGCCAGCAGCCCCCGGGACAGGGAGGGCTACACCTTC. The chain uses TRBV7-9 and TRBJ1-2; TRBD1 aligns across 9 bases. The CDR3 loop spans 13 amino acids. Per germline, CDR1 SEHNR and CDR2 FQNEAQ (reference sequence). With 5 bases clipped from V and 8 bases from J, the junction kept 6 bases outside the gene matches.

In regard to this clone: At one end the junction does not follow the germline gene, possibly because of a read error. The chain carries TRBV5-1 and TRBJ1-1, with 12 bases fitting TRBD1. CDR1 is SGHRS and CDR2 is YFSETQ in the germline V gene. CDR3 length: 13 residues. The DNA of the CDR3 is TGCGCCAGCAGCCGGGACAGGGGGCGCGTCACAATCTTT. Protein: CASSRDRGRVTIF.

This chain connects TRBV6-5 to TRBJ1-1; TRBD1 matches at 8 bases. The CDR3 is 12 residues long. Trimming at V came to 6 bases and at J to 7 bases, leaving 4 bases not matched to a gene. The V gene's germline CDR1 is MNHEY and CDR2 SVGAGI. For the CDR3, the DNA is TGTGCCAGCAGACGGACAGGGAGTGAAGCTTTCTTT. Protein sequence: CASRRTGSEAFF.

This chain joins TRBV5-1 and TRBJ2-1; D remains unclear. The CDR3 has 18 amino acids. Trimming stripped 1 base from V and 6 bases from J, with 23 bases between. Germline lookup yields CDR1 SGHRS and CDR2 YFSETQ. CDR3 in amino acids: CASSLSPHFSEGSNEQFF. CDR3 nucleotides: TGCGCCAGCAGCTTGTCCCCACACTTCTCCGAAGGGTCCAATGAGCAGTTCTTC.

The V gene is TRBV14, the J gene TRBJ1-2, with D perhaps matching TRBD1 (6 bases). CDR3 length: 14 amino acids. V shed 5 bases and J shed 7 bases, with 17 bases lying between them. Per the germline V gene, CDR1 is SGHDN and CDR2 is FVKESK. CDR3 DNA: TGTGCCAGCAGCTCCTCACAGGGTGGGCTTGGCTACACCTTC. Translating it yields CASSSSQGGLGYTF.

This rearrangement joins TRBV29-1 to TRBJ2-7; the D gene could be TRBD1 or TRBD2 (5 bases each). Germline CDR1 is SQVTM and CDR2 is ANQGSEA. The CDR3 contains 12 residues. Trimming pared 6 bases from V and 3 bases from J, leaving 12 bases between. The CDR3 is CSVGDGYYEQYF. In nucleotides, the CDR3 is TGCAGCGTGGGGGACGGGTACTACGAGCAGTACTTC.

This rearrangement joins TRBV7-9 to TRBJ2-7; no definite D call. The germline CDR1 and CDR2 sequences are SEHNR and FQNEAQ (reference sequence). The CDR3 runs 14 residues. V was trimmed by 5 bases and J by 1 base, leaving 12 bases between them. The CDR3 nucleotides are TGTGCCAGCAGCGCTAGGCTAGATTCCTACGAGCAGTACTTC. It encodes CASSARLDSYEQYF.

This clone appeared once. The DNA of the CDR3 is TGCGCCAGCTGGGGGGAAAAGCGGTATTGCGAGACCCAGTACTTC. Its protein is CASWGEKRYCETQYF. The V call is TRBV23-1, the J call TRBJ2-5; D may be TRBD2 (6 bases). TRBV23-1 is designated an ORF whose function remains uncertain. This CDR3 has 15 amino acids. Trimming took off 8 bases at V and 5 bases at J, with 21 bases between the two ends.

The V and J genes are TRBV2 and TRBJ1-2, with 9 bases that match TRBD1. Germline values: CDR1 SNHLY, CDR2 FYNNEI. The CDR3 runs 14 residues. J gave up 5 bases and V 3 bases, and 4 bases lay outside the gene matches. The DNA for the CDR3 is TGTGCCAGCAGTGACCAGGGACAGGGATATGGCTACACCTTC. It translates to CASSDQGQGYGYTF.

The rearrangement joins TRBV6-2 or TRBV6-3 to TRBJ2-7; no clear D. There are 15 residues in the CDR3. Germline assignment: CDR1 MNHEY and CDR2 SVGEGT. V was clipped by 3 bases and J by 2 bases, with 14 bases between them. CDR3 amino acids: CASSYFAAGTYEQYF. The CDR3 nucleotides are TGTGCCAGCAGTTATTTCGCGGCCGGAACCTACGAGCAGTACTTC.

The chain has TRBV7-8 and TRBJ1-2; tentative D call: TRBD1 (6 bases). V shed 2 bases and J shed 6 bases, with 31 bases lying between them. This CDR3 has 20 residues. Germline values: CDR1 SGHVS, CDR2 FQNEAQ. The CDR3 DNA reads as TGTGCCAGCAGCTTAAACGTTGCGGGGGGCCAGGTTGCACGAGGTAATGGCTACACCTTC. Its protein product is CASSLNVAGGQVARGNGYTF.

The chain carries TRBV19 and TRBJ2-5, with TRBD1 as a possible D gene (5 bases). Germline assignment: CDR1 LNHDA and CDR2 SQIVND (reference sequence). V was pared by 5 bases and J by 1 base, with 14 bases between. The CDR3 totals 15 residues. CDR3 sequence reads: CASSVQGGAQETQYF. The CDR3 DNA sequence: TGTGCCAGTAGTGTCCAGGGCGGAGCCCAAGAGACCCAGTACTTC.

This clone turned up a few times. The gene calls are TRBV10-3 and TRBJ2-3; D not resolved. V lost 10 bases, J lost 2 bases, and 10 bases lay in between. This CDR3 is 12 amino acids long. Per germline, CDR1 ENHRY and CDR2 SYGVKD. CDR3 amino acids: CATRKTTDTQYF. The DNA for the CDR3 is TGTGCCACTAGGAAGACCACAGATACGCAGTATTTT.

The chain is built from TRBV5-6 and TRBJ2-2; 8 nucleotides agree with TRBD1. CDR1 is SGHDT and CDR2 is YYEEEE in the germline V gene. The CDR3 runs 15 residues. J was trimmed by 1 base and V by 2 bases; bases with no gene match: 1. CDR3 amino acids: CASSFGTGNTGELFF. DNA for the CDR3: TGTGCCAGCAGCTTTGGGACAGGGAACACCGGGGAGCTGTTTTTT.

The chain recombines TRBV18 with TRBJ1-6; D uncertain. Trimming removed 0 bases from V and 4 bases from J, with 10 bases in between. CDR3 length: 16 amino acids. Germline values: CDR1 KGHSH, CDR2 LQKENI. The DNA for the CDR3 is TGTGCCAGCTCACCACCGGGCAGGAGTTATAATTCACCCCTCCACTTT. It specifies CASSPPGRSYNSPLHF.

This clone was seen once. V gene TRBV9 combines with J gene TRBJ2-5; possible D gene TRBD2, 6 bases. This CDR3 has 15 amino acids. CDR1 and CDR2 from the germline V gene are SGDLS and YYNGEE. V was cut by 4 bases and J by 5 bases, with 18 bases left in between. In DNA, the CDR3 is TGTGCCAGCAGCTTGGGGGGAGACCCGCGGGAGACCCAGTACTTC. It codes for CASSLGGDPRETQYF.

This clone was detected only once. The genes are TRBV19 and TRBJ2-3; D could derive from TRBD1 or TRBD2 (6 bases each). The CDR3 spans 17 residues. Germline assignment: CDR1 LNHDA and CDR2 SQIVND (reference sequence). The germline V and J ends were trimmed by 4 bases and 3 bases, with 20 bases remaining between them. CDR3 sequence reads: CASSTRGGGRRTDTQYF. The DNA of the CDR3 is TGTGCCAGTAGTACCCGAGGGGGAGGCCGTCGAACAGATACGCAGTATTTT.

V gene TRBV11-3 combines with J gene TRBJ1-1; TRBD1 matches 12 bases. The germline V gene encodes CDR1 SGHNT and CDR2 YENEEA. Germline trimming cut 2 bases from V and 5 bases from J; bases unmatched to any gene: 6. The CDR3 spans 16 residues. CDR3 in amino acids: CASSLLGQGAGTEAFF. In DNA, the CDR3 is TGTGCCAGCAGCTTATTGGGACAGGGGGCGGGAACTGAAGCTTTCTTT. The whole variable domain, remainder taken from reference TRBV11-3 and TRBJ1-1, is EAGVVQSPRYKIIEKKQPVAFWCNPISGHNTLYWYLQNLGQGPELLIRYENEEAVDDSQLPKDRFSAERLKGVDSTLKIQPAELGDSAVYLCASSLLGQGAGTEAFFGQGTRLTVV.

J is TRBJ1-1 and V is TRBV6-5, with TRBD1 matching over 7 bases. Germline CDR1 and CDR2: MNHEY and SVGAGI. The CDR3 spans 14 residues. The trim removed 5 bases at V and 5 bases at J, leaving 8 bases unmatched. CDR3 DNA sequence: TGTGCCAGCAGTAGCCGACAGGGAGGGACTGAAGCTTTCTTT. This codes for CASSSRQGGTEAFF.

This chain links TRBV2 with TRBJ2-5; 12 positions agree with TRBD1. The V segment lost 6 bases and the J segment 3 bases; nucleotides outside the gene matches: 5. CDR3 length: 15 amino acids. Germline CDR1 is SNHLY and CDR2 is FYNNEI. CDR3 in amino acids: CASSRDRGQEETQYF. As DNA, the CDR3 is TGTGCCAGCAGCCGGGACAGGGGGCAGGAAGAGACCCAGTACTTC.

The genes are TRBV29-1 and TRBJ1-1; D is unresolved. This CDR3 spans 13 amino acids. Germline V gene lookup returns CDR1 SQVTM and CDR2 ANQGSEA. Trimming removed 7 bases at V and 3 bases at J, with 15 bases between. The CDR3 is CSGTGWLDTEAFF. The CDR3 nucleotides read TGCAGCGGGACGGGGTGGTTGGACACTGAAGCTTTCTTT.

The rearrangement joins TRBV2 to TRBJ1-1; D unresolved. The length of the CDR3 is 12 residues. The ends were cut back, 2 bases at V and 5 bases at J, with 6 bases in the middle. Germline V gene lookup returns CDR1 SNHLY and CDR2 FYNNEI. The CDR3: CASSEWGTEAFF. CDR3 coding DNA: TGTGCCAGCAGTGAATGGGGTACTGAAGCTTTCTTT.

The chain carries TRBV11-2 and TRBJ2-1; TRBD1 might be the D (5 bases). CDR3 size: 15 residues. V dropped 1 base and J dropped 7 bases, with 14 bases sitting between them. Germline CDR1 reads SGHAT; CDR2 reads FQNNGV. The CDR3 region has the DNA TGTGCCAGCAGCTTAGGTCGGCAGGGCCAAAATGAGCAGTTCTTC. This encodes CASSLGRQGQNEQFF.